Presented here are 29 T cell receptor beta chains from one specimen sequenced in a study of blood T cell repertoires in COVID-19 (dated by TCRdb to the early 2020s). Library method: the immunoSEQ multiplex PCR assay. In TCRdb, the immuneACCESS table is reduced to in-frame sequences with V and J assigned. These tables do not hold every clone; where another copy was compared, an unresolved V gene accounts for under half, and the others remain unexplained. The sample data list roughly 120,000 clones, and over 85% of these were observed just once. Roughly 3.7% of the sample lies in the top ten. What was sequenced was peripheral blood. These receptors were collected from a man aged 50 or older with active COVID-19.

This clone was seen only once. This chain links TRBV11-3 with TRBJ2-5; 13 bases line up with TRBD2. The J segment lost 5 bases and the V segment lost 5 bases, leaving 5 bases of the junction unmatched. Germline V gene sequence: CDR1 SGHNT, CDR2 YENEEA. The length of the CDR3 is 15 residues. This CDR3 is CASSDTSGRGETQYF. CDR3 bases: TGTGCCAGCAGCGACACTAGCGGGAGGGGTGAGACCCAGTACTTC.

The chain combines TRBV12-5 with TRBJ2-2; D may be TRBD1 (6 bases). The CDR3 has 16 amino acids. V lost 2 bases and J lost 4, with 14 bases in between. From germline, CDR1 is LGHNT and CDR2 FRNRAP. The CDR3 nucleotides are TGTGCTAGTGGTTTGAATTTCCCAGGGGCCACCGGGGAGCTGTTTTTT. Residues: CASGLNFPGATGELFF.

DNA for the CDR3: TGTGCCAGTAGTAAGCTAGCGGGGGGGGCAGATACGCAGTATTTT. It is translated as CASSKLAGGADTQYF. This chain connects TRBV19 to TRBJ2-3, with 12 bases that match TRBD2. The CDR3 extends over 15 amino acids. Germline V CDR1 and CDR2: LNHDA, SQIVND (reference sequence). After removal of 4 bases from V and 4 bases from J, the junction contained 3 bases not matched to a gene.

V is TRBV5-6 and J is TRBJ1-3; perhaps TRBD1 as D (6 bases). Trimming cost V 3 bases and J 3 bases, with 13 bases left between them. The CDR3 loop spans 15 amino acids. Germline V gene data show CDR1 as SGHDT and CDR2 as YYEEEE. The CDR3 DNA follows: TGTGCCAGCAGCTACCCCTCAGGGGTTGGAAACACCATATATTTT. Translation gives CASSYPSGVGNTIYF.

This sequence joins TRBV6-5 and TRBJ1-1; 7 nucleotides line up with TRBD1. Germline CDR1 and CDR2: MNHEY and SVGAGI. The V segment lost 5 bases and the J segment 4 bases; nucleotides outside the gene matches: 10. The length of the CDR3 is 15 residues. The DNA of the CDR3 is TGTGCCAGCAGTCCAGGAACAGGGGCGGCCACTGAAGCTTTCTTT. Translating gives CASSPGTGAATEAFF.

The CDR3 DNA reads TGCGCCAGCAGGTCCGCCAGGGGCACCGGGGAGCTGTTTTTT. It specifies CASRSARGTGELFF. This sequence joins TRBV5-1 and TRBJ2-2; a possible D gene is TRBD1 (6 bases). The CDR3 is 14 amino acids. With 5 bases removed from V and 4 bases from J, the gap between germline ends came to 12 bases. Germline V CDR1 and CDR2: SGHRS, YFSETQ.

The chain joins TRBV7-8 to TRBJ2-7; weak D call: TRBD1 (5 bases). Germline assignment: CDR1 SGHVS and CDR2 FQNEAQ. The length of the CDR3 is 14 residues. V lost 5 bases and J lost 2, with 13 bases in between. The CDR3 region is CASSLRVGPYEQYF. CDR3 in DNA: TGTGCCAGCAGCCTCAGGGTTGGCCCCTACGAGCAGTACTTC.

The gene calls are TRBV5-6 and TRBJ2-2, with TRBD1 matching over 10 bases. V was pared by 1 base and J by 6 bases, with 3 bases of the junction left unmatched. The germline CDR1 and CDR2 sequences are SGHDT and YYEEEE. CDR3 size: 15 residues. The CDR3 is CASSLRTGGSGELFF. DNA for the CDR3: TGTGCCAGCAGCTTGAGGACAGGGGGATCCGGGGAGCTGTTTTTT.

This chain uses TRBV2 with TRBJ1-4, with TRBD1 matching 8 bases. V trimming: 3 bases; J trimming: 7 bases; junction bases outside the gene matches: 4. The V gene's germline CDR1 is SNHLY and CDR2 FYNNEI. This CDR3 comprises 14 residues. The CDR3 reads CASSDGRGLEKLFF. In nucleotides, the CDR3 is TGTGCCAGCAGTGACGGCAGGGGGCTTGAAAAACTGTTTTTT.

The CDR3 here is CASTKRGGSYNEQFF. The CDR3 DNA is TGTGCCAGCACCAAGCGGGGGGGCTCCTACAATGAGCAGTTCTTC. This chain links TRBV2 with TRBJ2-1, with 10 bases lining up with TRBD2. CDR3 size: 15 residues. Trimming removed 7 bases from V and 0 bases from J; junction bases left unmatched: 3. Germline-derived CDR1 and CDR2 are SNHLY and FYNNEI.

This rearrangement joins TRBV5-1 to TRBJ2-3, with D unresolved. Germline V gives CDR1 SGHRS, CDR2 YFSETQ. The CDR3 has 12 residues. The germline V and J ends were trimmed by 1 base and 6 bases, with 6 bases remaining between them. The CDR3 DNA follows: TGCGCCAGCAGCTTGTCCTCGGATACGCAGTATTTT. This encodes CASSLSSDTQYF.

Only one count was recorded for this clone. The genes are TRBV6-5 and TRBJ1-1; 7 bases agree with TRBD1. CDR1 is MNHEY, CDR2 SVGAGI, per germline. CDR3 size: 15 residues. The V gene end was trimmed by 6 bases and the J gene end by 7 bases; junction bases not matched to a gene: 14. CDR3 DNA sequence: TGTGCCAGCAGGGCCGGGACAGAGAAGAGCTTTGAAGCTTTCTTT. Residues: CASRAGTEKSFEAFF.

This clone was observed once. The chain carries TRBV12-3 or TRBV12-4 and TRBJ2-3; D unresolved. Trimming shortened V by 2 bases and J by 2 bases, and 2 bases separated the two germline ends. This CDR3 is built from 12 residues. CDR3 protein: CASSLYTDTQYF. In nucleotides, the CDR3 is TGTGCCAGCAGTTTATACACAGATACGCAGTATTTT.

CDR3 sequence reads: CASSNTGFTEAFF. CDR3 bases: TGTGCCAGCAGTAATACAGGGTTCACTGAAGCTTTCTTT. The rearrangement links TRBV6-5 to TRBJ1-1; maybe TRBD1 (6 bases). The CDR3 is made up of 13 amino acids. The V end was cut by 5 bases, the J end by 4 bases, with 11 bases between. CDR1 MNHEY and CDR2 SVGAGI come from the germline V gene.

The CDR3 region has the DNA TGTGCCAGCAGCTTGGATAGGAGACAGCTATCTGGTGAGCAGTTCTTC. It encodes CASSLDRRQLSGEQFF. The V gene is TRBV5-6, the J gene TRBJ2-1, with D possibly matching TRBD1 (5 bases). Germline values: CDR1 SGHDT, CDR2 YYEEEE. The CDR3 consists of 16 residues. V was pared by 0 bases and J by 9 bases, with 19 bases between.

The chain joins TRBV29-1 to TRBJ1-1; 7 bases match TRBD1. The trim removed 6 bases at V and 0 bases at J, leaving 4 bases unmatched. Germline lookup yields CDR1 SQVTM and CDR2 ANQGSEA. CDR3 size: 13 residues. CDR3: CSVGGQLNTEAFF. CDR3 DNA sequence: TGCAGCGTAGGGGGACAGTTGAACACTGAAGCTTTCTTT. The variable domain in full, completed from reference TRBV29-1 and TRBJ1-1, reads SAVISQKPSRDICQRGTSLTIQCQVDSQVTMMFWYRQQPGQSLTLIATANQGSEATYESGFVIDKFPISRPNLTFSTLTVSNMSPEDSSIYLCSVGGQLNTEAFFGQGTRLTVV.

V usage is TRBV7-6 and J usage is TRBJ1-1; TRBD1 matches at 7 bases. V shed 5 bases and J 0 bases; nucleotides not matched to a gene: 6. CDR3 length equals 15 residues. The germline V gene has CDR1 SGHVS and CDR2 FNYEAQ. CDR3 in amino acids: CASSRTGDVNTEAFF. The CDR3 coding sequence is TGTGCCAGCAGCCGTACAGGGGACGTGAACACTGAAGCTTTCTTT.

The chain links TRBV5-8 to TRBJ2-3; 7 nucleotides match TRBD1. After removal of 0 bases from V and 9 bases from J, the junction contained 10 bases not matched to a gene. The CDR3 contains 15 residues. Germline CDR1 reads SGHTS; CDR2 reads YDEGEE. The CDR3 DNA reads TGTGCCAGCAGCTTGGGAGACAGGGTAGGAGGCACGCAGTATTTT. The encoded protein is CASSLGDRVGGTQYF.

This clone showed up just once. The chain couples TRBV6-5 to TRBJ2-5; D perhaps matches TRBD2 (7 bases). This CDR3 contains 14 residues. V was shortened by 7 bases and J by 5 bases, with 17 bases between the two germline ends. Germline lookup yields CDR1 MNHEY and CDR2 SVGAGI. The CDR3 loop is CASNRGGGGETQYF. The CDR3, as DNA: TGTGCCAGCAACCGAGGGGGAGGGGGTGAGACCCAGTACTTC.

The chain combines TRBV6-1 with TRBJ2-1, with TRBD1 identical over 8 bases. V was clipped by 1 base and J by 4 bases; unmatched bases: 3. The CDR3 is made up of 15 amino acids. The germline gives CDR1 MNHNS, CDR2 SASEGT. CDR3 DNA sequence: TGTGCCAGCAGTGAAGGGACAGGGAGTTACAATGAGCAGTTCTTC. It yields the protein CASSEGTGSYNEQFF.

CDR3 sequence reads: CASSLAGTGLAFF. The CDR3 DNA is TGTGCCAGCAGCTTGGCCGGGACAGGGTTAGCTTTCTTT. This chain joins TRBV7-2 and TRBJ1-1, with TRBD1 matching 9 bases. The CDR3 spans 13 residues. CDR1 and CDR2 (germline): SGHTA, FQGNSA. The V gene end was trimmed by 3 bases and the J gene end by 10 bases; junction bases not matched to a gene: 6.

The chain joins TRBV9 to TRBJ2-2; TRBD1 matches 7 bases. V dropped 4 bases and J dropped 2; count of bases not matched to a gene: 5. Germline CDR1 reads SGDLS; CDR2 reads YYNGEE. This CDR3 is 15 amino acids long. CDR3 protein: CASSWGTVNTGELFF. The CDR3 nucleotides are TGTGCCAGCAGCTGGGGGACAGTAAACACCGGGGAGCTGTTTTTT.

The chain is built from TRBV3-1 (or the pseudogene TRBV3-2) and TRBJ2-3, with 7 bases matching TRBD2. CDR1 and CDR2 (germline): LGHDT, YNNKEL (reference sequence). The CDR3 covers 17 residues. After removal of 3 bases from V and 0 bases from J, the junction contained 9 bases not matched to a gene. The CDR3 spells CASSHTRGAGSTDTQYF. The CDR3 nucleotides are TGTGCCAGCAGCCATACCCGGGGAGCGGGGAGCACAGATACGCAGTATTTT.

The rearrangement links TRBV5-5 to TRBJ2-7; tentatively, D is TRBD1 (5 bases). Looked up from germline, CDR1 is SGHKS and CDR2 is YYEKEE (reference sequence). The CDR3 covers 16 residues. Deletions cut 5 bases from V and 0 bases from J, with 18 bases between. CDR3 loop: CASSKRLETVSYEQYF. The CDR3 nucleotides read TGTGCCAGCAGTAAAAGGTTAGAGACAGTCTCCTACGAGCAGTACTTC.

The chain has TRBV5-4 and TRBJ2-7; 9 bases align to TRBD1. The J segment lost 6 bases and the V segment lost 1 base, leaving 5 bases of the junction unmatched. This CDR3 region has 14 residues. Per germline, CDR1 SGHNT and CDR2 YYREEE (reference sequence). The DNA for the CDR3 is TGTGCCAGCAGCTTGCGAACAGGGGGCTCCGAGCAGTACTTC. Translation gives CASSLRTGGSEQYF.

The chain is built from TRBV24-1 and TRBJ1-1, with a weak D call TRBD1 (5 bases). The CDR3 has 14 residues. Germline assignment: CDR1 KGHDR and CDR2 SFDVKD. Trimming removed 6 bases from V and 4 bases from J, with 14 bases in between. CDR3 residues: CATSSHQGPTEAFF. The CDR3 nucleotides are TGTGCCACCAGTAGTCATCAGGGCCCCACTGAAGCTTTCTTT.

V is TRBV6-1 and J is TRBJ2-7; D gene uncertain. CDR1 is MNHNS and CDR2 is SASEGT in the germline V gene. The ends were cut back, 3 bases at V and 3 bases at J, with 6 bases in the middle. CDR3 length: 12 amino acids. CDR3 protein: CASSERIYEQYF. In nucleotides, the CDR3 is TGTGCCAGCAGTGAGAGGATCTACGAGCAGTACTTC.

The chain links TRBV5-4 to TRBJ2-5, with 10 bases identical to TRBD2. Losses at the gene ends were 3 bases for V and 0 bases for J; bases not matched to a gene: 5. Per germline, CDR1 SGHNT and CDR2 YYREEE (reference sequence). This CDR3 is 16 amino acids long. The DNA for the CDR3 is TGTGCCAGCAGCTCCCGACTAGCGGGTTACCAAGAGACCCAGTACTTC. Its translation is CASSSRLAGYQETQYF.

The chain links TRBV6-6 to TRBJ1-1; TRBD1 might be the D (5 bases). CDR1 and CDR2 from the germline V gene are MNHNY and SVGAGI (reference sequence). This CDR3 spans 13 amino acids. The V gene lost 4 bases and the J gene lost 6 bases, with 12 bases spanning the gap. The CDR3 spells CASSLDNIPEAFF. CDR3 nucleotides: TGTGCCAGCAGTTTGGACAACATCCCTGAAGCTTTCTTT.